The 9 T cell receptor beta chains below were found in one sample sequenced in a study of neurological immune-mediated disorders. Each CDR3 protein gets one entry after TCRdb re-called the 5' RACE reads with MiXCR. The table shows about 38,000 distinct CDR3 sequences, with approximately 5.1% occurring only once. The material sequenced was CD4+ T cells from blood. The receptors were sampled from a man aged 18-30 years in good health.

The table lists this clonotype with many counts. The rearrangement links TRBV7-6 to TRBJ2-7; perhaps TRBD1 as D (6 bases). Trimming pared 5 bases from V and 4 bases from J, leaving 12 bases between. Germline values: CDR1 SGHVS, CDR2 FNYEAQ. The CDR3 totals 13 residues. The CDR3 nucleotides are TGTGCCAGCAGCCCAACGGACAGATACGAGCAGTACTTC. Translated, it gives CASSPTDRYEQYF.

This clonotype appeared many times. The chain uses TRBV12-3 or TRBV12-4 and TRBJ1-5, with 12 bases matching TRBD1. This CDR3 contains 15 residues. Trimming at V came to 7 bases and at J to 6 bases, leaving 7 bases not matched to a gene. CDR3 residues: CASTKGQGAFQPQHF. CDR3 nucleotide sequence: TGTGCCAGCACCAAGGGACAGGGGGCTTTTCAGCCCCAGCATTTT.

The chain links TRBV7-9 to TRBJ2-5, with 8 bases matching TRBD1. J gave up 7 bases and V 5 bases, and 9 bases lay outside the gene matches. Germline CDR1 SEHNR, CDR2 FQNEAQ (reference sequence). This CDR3 has 14 amino acids. CDR3 nucleotide sequence: TGTGCCAGCAGCCCACAGACAGGGGTAGTGACCCAGTACTTC. Its protein product is CASSPQTGVVTQYF.

This clonotype was observed at least ten times. This chain links TRBV5-1 with TRBJ1-1, with D uncertain. V was shortened by 4 bases and J by 1 base, with 8 bases between the two germline ends. CDR1 and CDR2 (germline): SGHRS, YFSETQ. CDR3 size: 13 residues. This chain's CDR3 is CASSPDQNTEAFF. For the CDR3, the DNA is TGCGCCAGCAGCCCAGACCAGAACACTGAAGCTTTCTTT.

In this sample, this clonotype turned up many times. The rearrangement links TRBV10-3 to TRBJ1-1; unclear D gene. V was pared by 7 bases and J by 5 bases, with 17 bases between. This CDR3 contains 14 residues. Germline CDR1 reads ENHRY; CDR2 reads SYGVKD. The CDR3 sequence is CAITPEAVGTEAFF. Written as DNA, the CDR3 is TGTGCCATCACCCCCGAAGCGGTAGGGACTGAAGCTTTCTTT.

This clonotype was seen ten or more times. The chain combines TRBV27 with TRBJ2-2; no definite D call. The V gene lost 3 bases and the J gene lost 4 bases, with 12 bases spanning the gap. The CDR3 is 15 amino acids. Germline CDR1 reads MNHEY; CDR2 reads SMNVEV (reference sequence). Written as DNA, the CDR3 is TGTGCCAGCAGTTTTCAGCGACTGGGCACCGGGGAGCTGTTTTTT. Its translation: CASSFQRLGTGELFF.

This clonotype was observed at least ten times. The chain couples TRBV29-1 to TRBJ1-1; D is unresolved. This CDR3 comprises 12 residues. The V end lost 2 bases, the J end lost 4 bases, and 8 bases lay between the germline ends. Germline V lookup: CDR1 SQVTM, CDR2 ANQGSEA. The CDR3 bases are TGCAGCGTTGAAACTCACTCCACTGAAGCTTTCTTT. Amino acid sequence: CSVETHSTEAFF.

This clonotype was seen ten or more times. Here the CDR3 DNA reads TGTGCCACACTGCCGGGTCCTAACTATGGCTACACCTTC. It translates to CATLPGPNYGYTF. The V gene is TRBV7-8, the J gene TRBJ1-2, with D uncertain. CDR1 and CDR2 (germline): SGHVS, FQNEAQ. The CDR3 sequence is 13 residues long. The germline V and J ends were trimmed by 10 bases and 0 bases, with 12 bases remaining between them.

This clonotype showed up many times. The chain employs TRBV10-2 and TRBJ2-3, with D unclear. The V end lost 5 bases, the J end lost 5 bases, and 8 bases lay between the germline ends. Germline V gene data show CDR1 as WSHSY and CDR2 as SAAADI. The CDR3 is 12 residues long. CDR3 loop: CASSFLGDTQYF. The DNA for the CDR3 is TGCGCCAGCAGTTTCCTTGGAGATACGCAGTATTTT.